This TCR beta chain was obtained from a study of cytomegalovirus exposure and HLA in healthy donors (dated by TCRdb to between 2016 and 2019). Concerning the study at large: According to an earlier analysis of a few hundred of the donors, roughly 180 million T cells yielded over 90 million unique TCR beta sequences and around 300 Gb of sequence data. The later analysis used no new phenotypic data to find candidate immune exposures, relying instead on TCR beta sequences and their occurrence across donors. Alongside the repertoire data, information on donor age, sex, ethnicity and CMV serostatus was compiled. The study was designed to test whether signatures of past pathogen exposure could be identified by cataloging public T cell receptors. Typing coverage differed by locus: A, B, C, DRB1 and DQB1 were typed in about 629-630 donors, DQA1 in about 500, DPA1 in 600 to 610, and DPB1 in 472. Roughly five DR-DQ haplotypes were handled as single units for association and clustering, since linkage in the cohort was strong. The study combined high-throughput TCR immunosequencing, statistical association of individual TCRs with disease status, and machine learning to predict cytomegalovirus infection status. Across some 400 genotyped donors of the cohort, an average of about 220,000 unique TCR beta nucleotide sequences per donor were sequenced, and roughly 20% of those sequences were non-productive. An earlier analysis of approximately 580 of the donors used high-throughput TCR beta sequencing to judge whether each TCR beta V gene segment behaved as functional or pseudogenic. Along with the approximately 700-subject first cohort, a separate validation cohort of over a hundred different subjects was used. In a later genetic analysis, genome-wide SNP genotypes for about 60% of the 666 donors were used, and that subset was treated as a discovery cohort. An early release that covered about 600 HLA-typed donors contained 300 to 350 gigabases of sequencing data and tens of millions of unique TCR sequences. HLA typing covered class I and class II loci at four-digit resolution. A later analysis re-analyzed previously published TCR beta repertoires from hundreds of donors and added high-resolution HLA genotyping to study TCR occurrence patterns. The T cell repertoires of roughly 660 subjects were profiled by immunosequencing and related to cytomegalovirus serostatus. The genetic ancestry cluster associated with self-reported Caucasian donors included approximately 85% of the 398 genotyped donors. All discovery cohort repertoires had been generated using a single sequencing platform. What the authors observed across the whole study: An association between a missense DCLRE1C variant and V-gene and J-gene trimming of TCR beta chains was found in a later genetic analysis and replicated in an independent cohort. Sequencing depth was assumed to be roughly uniform across donors in the presence/absence analyses, though that assumption may not hold. A later analysis associated about 18,000 TCR beta sequences with specific HLA alleles at a false discovery rate of 0.05. In an earlier analysis of approximately 590 of the donors, most TCR beta V segments were observed in productive rearrangements about 87% or about 30% of the time, broadly matching IMGT annotations. According to the authors, the approach could potentially be generalized to other disease states and immunological phenotypes. Correlated functional status among segregating V segments might reflect linkage disequilibrium, but an unknown experimental factor could not be ruled out. In this cohort, only TCR beta chains were sequenced, and detectable features were limited by the absence of alpha or paired-chain data. According to a later analysis, parvovirus B19, influenza, CMV and Epstein-Barr virus appeared linked to several top co-occurrence clusters. Compared with equally common non-associated chains, HLA-associated TCR beta chains in a later analysis were more clonally expanded and had lower generation probabilities. Cytomegalovirus status was reported to be diagnosed by the classifier with high specificity and sensitivity in both the original and validation cohorts. According to a later analysis, most CMV-associated TCR beta chains appeared to be HLA-restricted, and the HLA associations seemed to be driven largely by CMV exposure. Some IMGT-functional V segments, including TRBV6-2 and TRBV6-3, could not be distinguished by the 87-base-pair reads and were therefore excluded. The only immune exposure information available for the cohort was CMV serostatus. Across donors, most TCR sequences were observed very rarely, whereas some public TCRs were present in many individuals. Assigning TCR associations to individual alleles was difficult when HLA alleles, especially DR and DQ, strongly co-occurred. About 17 rarely observed V segments, including chromosome 9 orphons, were excluded from the earlier analysis of some 590 of the donors because counts were too low. A few of the identified cytomegalovirus-associated TCR beta chains were confirmed in vitro to be specific for cytomegalovirus antigens. The study listed 150 to 200 TCR beta chains as associated with cytomegalovirus. A group of highly shared sequence variants was considered likely to be a technical artifact of the sequencing pipeline. A further reported finding was that TCR beta sequences accurately predicted the HLA-A and HLA-B alleles for most subjects in the first cohort. Because some donors lacked HLA typing at each locus, the association tests relied only on the typed subset. Compared with the 666-donor mean, donors in an Asian-associated ancestry cluster had fewer N-insertions in productive TCRs, according to a later genetic analysis. According to a later analysis, TCR association rates differed among HLA loci, with DRB1 alleles showing the most associated TCRs and HLA-C alleles showing the fewest.

Receptors were amplified or captured by the immunoSEQ multiplex PCR assay. The multiplex PCR relied on a mix of 60 forward primers for TCR Vbeta segments and 13 reverse primers for TCR Jbeta segments. The CDR3 region of rearranged TCR beta genes was amplified from genomic DNA by a multiplex PCR assay. The Illumina HiSeq System was used to sequence the amplified TCR beta libraries as 87-base-pair reads. The published analysis was carried out like this. Across the 700 or so repertoires, a later analysis counted some 81 million unique TCR beta chains, around 10 million of which were shared by at least two donors. A nearest-neighbor algorithm error-corrected the raw reads and collapsed the reads into unique sequences, merging closely related sequences to remove PCR and sequencing errors. CDR3 sequences were aligned to IMGT reference sequences to assign V, D and J gene segments. For a sequence to be retained, a match of at least six nucleotides to both a V gene segment and a J gene segment was required. Rearrangements were classified as productive when the CDR3 lacked stop codons and remained in frame with V and J, and all other rearrangements were classified as non-productive. CDR3 was defined by IMGT convention, running from the second conserved V-encoded cysteine to the conserved J-encoded phenylalanine. Sequences without an unambiguous match to a single V gene segment were excluded from the earlier analysis of over 500 of the donors. In an earlier analysis of 587 of the donors, V segments were called functional above 56.7% productive rearrangements and were called segregating when the between-donor standard deviation exceeded 5%. A statistical classification framework was built to diagnose cytomegalovirus status from the catalog of TCR beta chain sequences. A later analysis assigned V and J genes by comparing TCR nucleotide sequences with IMGT/GENE-DB human TR gene sequences. In a later analysis, CDR3 sequences and most-parsimonious VDJ recombination scenarios were assigned using the TCRdist pipeline. In a later analysis, each TCR beta chain was defined by its CDR3 amino acid sequence together with its V-gene family, and reads without a unique V-gene family were excluded. To address suspected cross-contamination and a sequencing artifact, a later analysis removed 550 to 750 highly shared, low-generation-probability nucleotide sequences. A later analysis calculated a clonal expansion index for each public chain from normalized within-repertoire ranks of inferred template counts. In a later analysis, generation probabilities were computed with a VDJ recombination model fitted to out-of-frame rearrangements, and the resulting probabilities were checked against IGoR. A later analysis scored TCR-TCR, TCR-HLA and TCR-CMV co-occurrence with hypergeometric tests, applying a repertoire-size bias correction to TCR pairs. In a later analysis, false discovery rates were estimated by permuting HLA or CMV assignments 20 times. In a later analysis, co-occurring TCRs were grouped using DBSCAN, with TCRdist sequence similarity added in when clustering inside HLA-allele-positive subsets. Repertoires with fewer than 30,000 or more than 120,000 public chains, plus five repertoires with anomalous nucleotide sharing, were excluded from co-occurrence clustering. TCRdb stores this immuneACCESS table with in-frame sequences only. Part of the clones is absent; in the studies checked, under half of the shortfall reflects unresolved V genes, and no reason is known for the rest. V, J and clone size are those of that table, while D and trimming were read from the DNA. For this sample there are around 100,000 clones; more than 80% appear just once. The ten largest clones add up to around 3.6% of the sample.

The cohort was made up of about 610 healthy bone marrow donors. All cohort members were sampled while nominally healthy, although unrecorded immune exposures were likely present. The donor was CMV seronegative and belonged to the group of around 400 seronegative cohort members. Each donor provided a peripheral blood sample, and peripheral blood mononuclear cells were used for TCR beta sequencing. The Qiagen DNeasy Blood Extraction Kit was used to extract genomic DNA from the blood cell samples. A note on this clone: Its recognized antigen is unknown. Base qualities were left out, and no much larger clone turns up one base away.

Sequences SGDLS (CDR1) and YYNGEE (CDR2) are obtained from the germline V gene. The CDR3, from cysteine to phenylalanine, totals 15 residues. Only CDR3 DNA is held: 45 bases, read in frame from base 1. The V end gives up 6 bases and the J end 5 bases, leaving 10 bases in the junction not matched to a gene. This receptor was obtained from a man aged 25-45 years in good health and CMV-seronegative. Sequenced sample: PBMCs. This receptor chain uses TRBV9 and TRBJ2-5; 10 middle bases align to TRBD2. The DNA sequence is as follows: TGTGCCAGCAACCCTAGCGGGGGCCATGGGGAGACCCAGTACTTC. Its translation is CASNPSGGHGETQYF.